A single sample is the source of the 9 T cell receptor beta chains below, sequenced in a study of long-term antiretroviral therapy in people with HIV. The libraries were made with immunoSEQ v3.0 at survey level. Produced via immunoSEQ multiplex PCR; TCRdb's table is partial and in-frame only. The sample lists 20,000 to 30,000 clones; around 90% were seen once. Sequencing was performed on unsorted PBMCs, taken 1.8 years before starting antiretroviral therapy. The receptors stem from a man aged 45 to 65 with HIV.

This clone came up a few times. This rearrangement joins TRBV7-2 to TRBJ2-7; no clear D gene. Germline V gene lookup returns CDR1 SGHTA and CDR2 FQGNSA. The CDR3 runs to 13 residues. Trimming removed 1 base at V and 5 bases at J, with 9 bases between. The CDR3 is CASSLGRQDEQYF. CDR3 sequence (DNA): TGTGCCAGCAGCTTAGGGCGCCAGGACGAGCAGTACTTC.

The CDR3, as DNA: TGTGCCAGCAGGTCCGGGACCTTTACTAGCGGGCACTACTACGAGCAGTACTTC. Translated, it gives CASRSGTFTSGHYYEQYF. The chain joins TRBV27 to TRBJ2-7; 9 bases are a match to TRBD2. The CDR3 length is 18 residues. With V trimmed by 6 bases and J by 3 bases, 18 bases remained unmatched. Germline V gene data show CDR1 as MNHEY and CDR2 as SMNVEV (reference sequence).

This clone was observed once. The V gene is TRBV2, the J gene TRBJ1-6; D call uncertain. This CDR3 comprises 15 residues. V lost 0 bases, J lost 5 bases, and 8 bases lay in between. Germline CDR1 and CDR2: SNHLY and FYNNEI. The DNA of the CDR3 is TGTGCCAGCAGTGAAGCGCGCAGCCATAATTCACCCCTCCACTTT. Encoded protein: CASSEARSHNSPLHF. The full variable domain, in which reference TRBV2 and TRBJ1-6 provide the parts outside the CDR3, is EPEVTQTPSHQVTQMGQEVILRCVPISNHLYFYWYRQILGQKVEFLVSFYNNEISEKSEIFDDQFSVERPDGSNFTLKIRSTKLEDSAMYFCASSEARSHNSPLHFGNGTRLTVT.

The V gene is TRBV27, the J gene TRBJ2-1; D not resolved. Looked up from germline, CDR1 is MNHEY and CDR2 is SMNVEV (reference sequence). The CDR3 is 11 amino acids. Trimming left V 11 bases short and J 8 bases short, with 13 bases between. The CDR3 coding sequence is TGTGCCTCCCGGGCCCTTGATGAGCAGTTCTTC. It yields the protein CASRALDEQFF.

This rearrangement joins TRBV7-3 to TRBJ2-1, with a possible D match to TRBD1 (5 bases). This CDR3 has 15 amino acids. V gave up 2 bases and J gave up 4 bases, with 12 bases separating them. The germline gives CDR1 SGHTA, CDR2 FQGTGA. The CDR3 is CASSLVGWTYNEQFF. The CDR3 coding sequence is TGTGCCAGCAGCTTAGTTGGGTGGACATACAATGAGCAGTTCTTC.

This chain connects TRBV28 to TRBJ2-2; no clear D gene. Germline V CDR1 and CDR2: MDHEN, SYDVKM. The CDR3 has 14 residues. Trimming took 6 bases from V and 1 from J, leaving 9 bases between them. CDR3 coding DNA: TGTGCCAGCAGGACCTCGGGGAACACCGGGGAGCTGTTTTTT. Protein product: CASRTSGNTGELFF.

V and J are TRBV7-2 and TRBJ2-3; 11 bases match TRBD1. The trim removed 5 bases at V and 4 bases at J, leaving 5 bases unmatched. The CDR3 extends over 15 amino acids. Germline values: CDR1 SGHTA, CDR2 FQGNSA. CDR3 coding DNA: TGTGCCAGCAGCCTCCAGGGACAGGGGGCAGATACGCAGTATTTT. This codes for CASSLQGQGADTQYF.

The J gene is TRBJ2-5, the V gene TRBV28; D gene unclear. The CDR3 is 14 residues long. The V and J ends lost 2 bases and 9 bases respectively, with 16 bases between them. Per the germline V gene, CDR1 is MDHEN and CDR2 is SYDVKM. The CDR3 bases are TGTGCCAGCAGTTTAGTTGAGGATCTTGGAGCCCAGTACTTC. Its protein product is CASSLVEDLGAQYF.

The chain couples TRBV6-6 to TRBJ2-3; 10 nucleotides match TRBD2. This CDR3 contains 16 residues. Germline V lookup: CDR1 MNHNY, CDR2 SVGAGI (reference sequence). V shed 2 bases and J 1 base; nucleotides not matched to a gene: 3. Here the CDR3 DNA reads TGTGCCAGCAGTTACGGGCTAGCGGGGGGCACAGATACGCAGTATTTT. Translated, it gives CASSYGLAGGTDTQYF.